This T cell receptor (beta chain) comes out of a study of blood T cell repertoires in COVID-19. Study information: PBMCs, B-cell-depleted T cells, or T cells were the source of the cDNA or gDNA that made up the material.

Original processing methods: Using reference gene primer amplification, nucleated cell counts were estimated. The repertoire was sequenced with immunoSEQ multiplex PCR; TCRdb's copy has only in-frame clones and lacks some. V and J calls and clone size are given by that table; D and trimming were obtained from the DNA. The data contain tens of thousands of clones, 80% to 90% of them singletons. Per germline, CDR1 SGHTA and CDR2 FQGTGA. The CDR3 runs to 13 residues. V shed 5 bases, J shed 4 bases, and the junction held 5 bases outside the gene matches. The specimen sequenced was peripheral blood. The V gene is TRBV7-3, the J gene TRBJ2-7; the match to TRBD1 covers 7 bases. The TCR originated in a woman aged 45 to 65 with active COVID-19. DNA of the CDR3: TGTGCCAGCAGCCCCGGACAGGTTTACGAGCAGTACTTC. It specifies CASSPGQVYEQYF.